One and the same sample provided the 5 T cell receptor beta chains below, sequenced in a study of cytomegalovirus exposure and HLA in healthy donors. PCR was performed using 60 Vbeta and 13 Jbeta primers. Assay: immunoSEQ multiplex PCR; the TCRdb copy retains only in-frame clones and omits some. The data hold fewer than 110,000 clones, with over 75% observed a single time. The material sequenced was PBMCs. These receptors were collected from a male donor in good health and CMV-seronegative.

The gene calls are TRBV28 and TRBJ1-2, with a tentative D call TRBD1 (5 bases). In germline, CDR1 is MDHEN, CDR2 SYDVKM. With 7 bases removed from V and 8 bases from J, the gap between germline ends came to 17 bases. The CDR3 extends over 13 amino acids. CDR3 residues: CASTPPAGRGYTF. The DNA of the CDR3 is TGTGCCAGCACCCCCCCGGCAGGGCGCGGCTACACCTTC.

This clone was recorded a few times. This rearrangement joins TRBV5-5 to TRBJ2-7; D gene unclear. The CDR3 runs to 13 residues. Germline-derived CDR1 and CDR2 are SGHKS and YYEKEE (reference sequence). V lost 1 base to trimming and J lost 2 bases, with 7 bases between them. The CDR3 DNA is TGTGCCAGCAGCTTGACTAAAACCTACGAGCAGTACTTC. This translates into CASSLTKTYEQYF. The variable domain in full, completed from reference TRBV5-5 and TRBJ2-7, reads DAGVTQSPTHLIKTRGQQVTLRCSPISGHKSVSWYQQVLGQGPQFIFQYYEKEERGRGNFPDRFSARQFPNYSSELNVNALLLGDSALYLCASSLTKTYEQYFGPGTRLTVT.

V and J are TRBV7-9 and TRBJ2-2, with TRBD2 identical over 10 bases. The J segment lost 3 bases and the V segment lost 3 bases, leaving 4 bases of the junction unmatched. The V gene's germline CDR1 is SEHNR and CDR2 FQNEAQ (reference sequence). The length of the CDR3 is 16 residues. CDR3 protein: CASSLLAGDDTGELFF. CDR3 nucleotide sequence: TGTGCCAGCAGCTTGCTAGCGGGAGACGACACCGGGGAGCTGTTTTTT.

In DNA, the CDR3 is TGTGCCAGCAGCTTAGCTGATCGGACAGGGTCAGAGACCCAGTACTTC. Translation gives CASSLADRTGSETQYF. This chain joins TRBV7-9 and TRBJ2-5; 8 positions match TRBD1. Germline V lookup: CDR1 SEHNR, CDR2 FQNEAQ (reference sequence). V dropped 0 bases and J dropped 4; count of bases not matched to a gene: 7. This CDR3 region has 16 residues.

The chain uses TRBV29-1 and TRBJ2-7, with D possibly matching TRBD1 (5 bases). CDR3 length: 14 residues. CDR1 is SQVTM and CDR2 is ANQGSEA in the germline V gene. Trimming cost V 4 bases and J 2 bases, with 15 bases left between them. The chain's CDR3 is CSVVLLQATYEQYF. The CDR3 nucleotides read TGCAGCGTTGTGTTGCTACAGGCGACCTACGAGCAGTACTTC.